This TCR beta chain derives from a study of T-cell memory formation after mild COVID-19. In the study overall: TCR clusters were mostly donor specific.

The study, taken as a whole, reports: Contracting clones from day 15 to 85 showed balanced CD4/CD8; later expanders favored CD4+.

This CDR3 has 17 amino acids. Germline CDR1 reads MGHRA; CDR2 reads YSYEKL. Trimming removed 1 base from V and 4 bases from J; junction bases left unmatched: 9. TCRdb re-analysed the 5' RACE reads in MiXCR, keeping a single row per CDR3 protein. This sample has about 620,000 distinct CDR3 sequences; around 17% occur once, and the top ten carry more than 10%. As for this clonotype: The antigen is not known.

The V and J genes are TRBV4-1 and TRBJ1-4; 7 nucleotides agree with TRBD1. The sequence was obtained from an adult woman who had mild COVID-19 (a few samples of this study predate the infection). Cell type and time point are not known. Sequenced material: PBMCs or a T cell subset sorted from them (not recorded which). CDR3 residues: CASSQGPRQGLNEKLFF. The CDR3 DNA reads TGCGCCAGCAGCCAAGGCCCCCGACAGGGACTTAATGAAAAACTGTTTTTT.